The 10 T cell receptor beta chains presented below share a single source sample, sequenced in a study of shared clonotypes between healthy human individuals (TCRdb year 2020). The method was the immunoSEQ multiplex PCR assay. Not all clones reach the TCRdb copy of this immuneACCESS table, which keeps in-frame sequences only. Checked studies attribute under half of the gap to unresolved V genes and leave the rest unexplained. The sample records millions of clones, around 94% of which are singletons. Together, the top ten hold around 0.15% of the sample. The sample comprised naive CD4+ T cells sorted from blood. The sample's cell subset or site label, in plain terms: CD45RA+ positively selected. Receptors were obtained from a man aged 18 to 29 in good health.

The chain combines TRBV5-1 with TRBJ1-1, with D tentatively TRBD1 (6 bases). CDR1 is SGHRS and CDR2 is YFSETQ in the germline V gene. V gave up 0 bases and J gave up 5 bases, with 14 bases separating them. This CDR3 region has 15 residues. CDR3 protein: CASSLVGGKGTEAFF. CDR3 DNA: TGCGCCAGCAGCTTGGTAGGGGGAAAGGGAACTGAAGCTTTCTTT. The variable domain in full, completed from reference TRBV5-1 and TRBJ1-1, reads KAGVTQTPRYLIKTRGQQVTLSCSPISGHRSVSWYQQTPGQGLQFLFEYFSETQRNKGNFPGRFSGRQFSNSRSEMNVSTLELGDSALYLCASSLVGGKGTEAFFGQGTRLTVV.

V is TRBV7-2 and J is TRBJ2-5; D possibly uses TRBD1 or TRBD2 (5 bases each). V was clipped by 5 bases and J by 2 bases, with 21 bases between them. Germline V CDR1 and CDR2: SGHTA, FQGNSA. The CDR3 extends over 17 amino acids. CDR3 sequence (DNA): TGTGCCAGCAGCGTAGGGCCGAGGGGCGGTGGGCAAGAGACCCAGTACTTC. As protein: CASSVGPRGGGQETQYF.

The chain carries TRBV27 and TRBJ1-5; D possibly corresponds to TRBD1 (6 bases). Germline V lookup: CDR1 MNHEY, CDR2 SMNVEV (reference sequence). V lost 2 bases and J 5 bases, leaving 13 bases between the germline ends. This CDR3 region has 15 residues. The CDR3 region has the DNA TGTGCCAGCAGTTTAGGTTGGGCAGGGGATCAGCCCCAGCATTTT. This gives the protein CASSLGWAGDQPQHF.

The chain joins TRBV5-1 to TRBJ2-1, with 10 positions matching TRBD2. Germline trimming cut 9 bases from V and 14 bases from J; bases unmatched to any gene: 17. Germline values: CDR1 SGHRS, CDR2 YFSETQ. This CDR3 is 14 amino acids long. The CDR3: CATQPSGGGGRKFF. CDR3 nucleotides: TGCGCCACCCAACCAAGCGGGGGGGGAGGTAGGAAGTTCTTC.

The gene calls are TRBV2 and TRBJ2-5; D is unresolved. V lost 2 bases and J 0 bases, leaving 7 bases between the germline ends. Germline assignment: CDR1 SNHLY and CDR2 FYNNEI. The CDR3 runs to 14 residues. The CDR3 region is CASSESSYQETQYF. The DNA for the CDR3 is TGTGCCAGCAGTGAATCATCGTACCAAGAGACCCAGTACTTC. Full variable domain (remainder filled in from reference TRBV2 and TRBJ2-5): EPEVTQTPSHQVTQMGQEVILRCVPISNHLYFYWYRQILGQKVEFLVSFYNNEISEKSEIFDDQFSVERPDGSNFTLKIRSTKLEDSAMYFCASSESSYQETQYFGPGTRLLVL.

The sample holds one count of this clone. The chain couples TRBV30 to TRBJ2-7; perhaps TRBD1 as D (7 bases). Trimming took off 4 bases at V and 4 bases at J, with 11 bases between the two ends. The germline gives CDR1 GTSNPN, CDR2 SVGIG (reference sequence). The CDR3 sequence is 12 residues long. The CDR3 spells CAWTEGAYEQYF. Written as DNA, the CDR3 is TGTGCCTGGACGGAGGGGGCTTACGAGCAGTACTTC.

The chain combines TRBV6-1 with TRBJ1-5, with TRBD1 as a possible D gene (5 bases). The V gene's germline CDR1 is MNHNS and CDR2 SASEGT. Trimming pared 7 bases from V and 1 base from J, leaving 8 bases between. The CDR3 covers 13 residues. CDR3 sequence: CASTRESNQPQHF. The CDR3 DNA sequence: TGTGCCAGCACCAGGGAAAGCAATCAGCCCCAGCATTTT.

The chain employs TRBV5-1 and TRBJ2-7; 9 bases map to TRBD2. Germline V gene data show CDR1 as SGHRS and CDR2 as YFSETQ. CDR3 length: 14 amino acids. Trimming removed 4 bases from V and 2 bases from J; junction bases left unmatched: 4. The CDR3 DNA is TGCGCCAGCAGCCCAGGACTAGCGACCTACGAGCAGTACTTC. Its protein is CASSPGLATYEQYF. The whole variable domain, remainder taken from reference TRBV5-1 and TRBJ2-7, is KAGVTQTPRYLIKTRGQQVTLSCSPISGHRSVSWYQQTPGQGLQFLFEYFSETQRNKGNFPGRFSGRQFSNSRSEMNVSTLELGDSALYLCASSPGLATYEQYFGPGTRLTVT.

The chain's CDR3 is CASSSRFSGANVLTF. The CDR3 DNA is TGCGCCAGCAGCTCTCGGTTCTCTGGGGCCAACGTCCTGACTTTC. The chain links TRBV5-1 to TRBJ2-6; D not certain. Germline V lookup: CDR1 SGHRS, CDR2 YFSETQ. There are 15 residues in the CDR3. Trimming removed 3 bases from V and 0 bases from J, with 7 bases in between.

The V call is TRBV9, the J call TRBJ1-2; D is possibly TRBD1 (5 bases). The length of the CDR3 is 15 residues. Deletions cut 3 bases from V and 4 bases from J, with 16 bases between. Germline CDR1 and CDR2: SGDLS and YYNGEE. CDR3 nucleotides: TGTGCCAGCAGCGCCCAGGGACCCCTAGGCTATGGCTACACCTTC. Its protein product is CASSAQGPLGYGYTF. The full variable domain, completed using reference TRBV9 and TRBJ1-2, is DSGVTQTPKHLITATGQRVTLRCSPRSGDLSVYWYQQSLDQGLQFLIQYYNGEERAKGNILERFSAQQFPDLHSELNLSSLELGDSALYFCASSAQGPLGYGYTFGSGTRLTVV.